Listed below are T cell receptor beta chains from one sample, sequenced in a study of cytomegalovirus exposure and HLA in healthy donors. Here immunoSEQ multiplex PCR was the method, and the copy in TCRdb shows in-frame clones only, minus some. Altogether about 180,000 clones are present, more than 75% being singletons, with the ten largest covering about 2.5%. The sequencing sample was made of PBMCs. The origin of the receptors is a woman under 40 in good health and CMV-seropositive. Each CDR3 is given with its conserved first and last residue. The D gene is left open where the match is weak. Size values are once, few and many counts, or a class for expanded clones, and some rows have none.

clone size: few
D gene: NA
V gene: TRBV7-2
J gene: TRBJ2-7
CDR3 protein: CASGDNHYEQYF
CDR3 DNA: TGTGCCTCAGGGGACAACCACTACGAGCAGTACTTC

clone size: few
D gene: TRBD2
V gene: TRBV19
J gene: TRBJ2-3
CDR3 protein: CASSGTSGGRDTQYF
CDR3 DNA: TGTGCCAGTAGTGGGACTAGCGGGGGAAGAGATACGCAGTATTTT

clone size: NA
D gene: TRBD1
V gene: TRBV19
J gene: TRBJ1-5
CDR3 protein: CASTGQGNQPQHF
CDR3 DNA: TGTGCCAGTACGGGACAGGGTAATCAGCCCCAGCATTTT

clone size: NA
D gene: NA
V gene: TRBV7-9
J gene: TRBJ1-5
CDR3 protein: CASSHPVKGGPNQPQHF
CDR3 DNA: TGTGCCAGCAGCCACCCGGTAAAGGGAGGCCCCAATCAGCCCCAGCATTTT

clone size: NA
D gene: TRBD1
V gene: TRBV27
J gene: TRBJ2-7
CDR3 protein: CASKPGGGYEQYF
CDR3 DNA: TGTGCCAGCAAACCAGGGGGTGGTTACGAGCAGTACTTC

clone size: NA
D gene: TRBD1
V gene: TRBV19
J gene: TRBJ1-5
CDR3 protein: CATTGQGISNQPQHF
CDR3 DNA: TGTGCCACGACGGGACAGGGGATCAGCAATCAGCCCCAGCATTTT

clone size: NA
D gene: NA
V gene: TRBV6-5
J gene: TRBJ2-7
CDR3 protein: CASSLRQTDEQYF
CDR3 DNA: TGTGCCAGCAGTTTGAGGCAGACCGACGAGCAGTACTTC

clone size: NA
D gene: NA
V gene: TRBV7-8
J gene: TRBJ2-2
CDR3 protein: CASSLSPSGTGELFF
CDR3 DNA: TGTGCCAGCAGCTTAAGTCCTTCAGGCACCGGGGAGCTGTTTTTT

clone size: NA
D gene: TRBD1
V gene: TRBV7-8
J gene: TRBJ1-6
CDR3 protein: CASSFNRGPLGSPLHF
CDR3 DNA: TGTGCCAGCAGCTTTAACAGGGGTCCCTTAGGATCACCCCTCCACTTT

clone size: NA
D gene: NA
V gene: TRBV5-1
J gene: TRBJ2-7
CDR3 protein: CASSLERAGLEQYF
CDR3 DNA: TGCGCCAGCAGCTTGGAGAGGGCAGGTCTCGAGCAGTACTTC

clone size: NA
D gene: NA
V gene: TRBV6-5
J gene: TRBJ1-4
CDR3 protein: CASSYSPGGRGEKLFF
CDR3 DNA: TGTGCCAGCAGTTACTCCCCGGGGGGGAGGGGTGAAAAACTGTTTTTT

clone size: NA
D gene: NA
V gene: TRBV4-3
J gene: TRBJ2-7
CDR3 protein: CASSQDLSGEQYF
CDR3 DNA: TGCGCCAGCAGCCAAGATCTTAGCGGCGAGCAGTACTTC

clone size: NA
D gene: NA
V gene: TRBV7-9
J gene: TRBJ1-4
CDR3 protein: CASSPEENIISEKLFF
CDR3 DNA: TGTGCCAGCAGCCCAGAGGAGAATATTATCAGTGAAAAACTGTTTTTT

clone size: NA
D gene: NA
V gene: TRBV4-1
J gene: TRBJ1-5
CDR3 protein: CASSGERGRDQPQHF
CDR3 DNA: TGCGCCAGCAGCGGTGAAAGGGGGAGGGATCAGCCCCAGCATTTT